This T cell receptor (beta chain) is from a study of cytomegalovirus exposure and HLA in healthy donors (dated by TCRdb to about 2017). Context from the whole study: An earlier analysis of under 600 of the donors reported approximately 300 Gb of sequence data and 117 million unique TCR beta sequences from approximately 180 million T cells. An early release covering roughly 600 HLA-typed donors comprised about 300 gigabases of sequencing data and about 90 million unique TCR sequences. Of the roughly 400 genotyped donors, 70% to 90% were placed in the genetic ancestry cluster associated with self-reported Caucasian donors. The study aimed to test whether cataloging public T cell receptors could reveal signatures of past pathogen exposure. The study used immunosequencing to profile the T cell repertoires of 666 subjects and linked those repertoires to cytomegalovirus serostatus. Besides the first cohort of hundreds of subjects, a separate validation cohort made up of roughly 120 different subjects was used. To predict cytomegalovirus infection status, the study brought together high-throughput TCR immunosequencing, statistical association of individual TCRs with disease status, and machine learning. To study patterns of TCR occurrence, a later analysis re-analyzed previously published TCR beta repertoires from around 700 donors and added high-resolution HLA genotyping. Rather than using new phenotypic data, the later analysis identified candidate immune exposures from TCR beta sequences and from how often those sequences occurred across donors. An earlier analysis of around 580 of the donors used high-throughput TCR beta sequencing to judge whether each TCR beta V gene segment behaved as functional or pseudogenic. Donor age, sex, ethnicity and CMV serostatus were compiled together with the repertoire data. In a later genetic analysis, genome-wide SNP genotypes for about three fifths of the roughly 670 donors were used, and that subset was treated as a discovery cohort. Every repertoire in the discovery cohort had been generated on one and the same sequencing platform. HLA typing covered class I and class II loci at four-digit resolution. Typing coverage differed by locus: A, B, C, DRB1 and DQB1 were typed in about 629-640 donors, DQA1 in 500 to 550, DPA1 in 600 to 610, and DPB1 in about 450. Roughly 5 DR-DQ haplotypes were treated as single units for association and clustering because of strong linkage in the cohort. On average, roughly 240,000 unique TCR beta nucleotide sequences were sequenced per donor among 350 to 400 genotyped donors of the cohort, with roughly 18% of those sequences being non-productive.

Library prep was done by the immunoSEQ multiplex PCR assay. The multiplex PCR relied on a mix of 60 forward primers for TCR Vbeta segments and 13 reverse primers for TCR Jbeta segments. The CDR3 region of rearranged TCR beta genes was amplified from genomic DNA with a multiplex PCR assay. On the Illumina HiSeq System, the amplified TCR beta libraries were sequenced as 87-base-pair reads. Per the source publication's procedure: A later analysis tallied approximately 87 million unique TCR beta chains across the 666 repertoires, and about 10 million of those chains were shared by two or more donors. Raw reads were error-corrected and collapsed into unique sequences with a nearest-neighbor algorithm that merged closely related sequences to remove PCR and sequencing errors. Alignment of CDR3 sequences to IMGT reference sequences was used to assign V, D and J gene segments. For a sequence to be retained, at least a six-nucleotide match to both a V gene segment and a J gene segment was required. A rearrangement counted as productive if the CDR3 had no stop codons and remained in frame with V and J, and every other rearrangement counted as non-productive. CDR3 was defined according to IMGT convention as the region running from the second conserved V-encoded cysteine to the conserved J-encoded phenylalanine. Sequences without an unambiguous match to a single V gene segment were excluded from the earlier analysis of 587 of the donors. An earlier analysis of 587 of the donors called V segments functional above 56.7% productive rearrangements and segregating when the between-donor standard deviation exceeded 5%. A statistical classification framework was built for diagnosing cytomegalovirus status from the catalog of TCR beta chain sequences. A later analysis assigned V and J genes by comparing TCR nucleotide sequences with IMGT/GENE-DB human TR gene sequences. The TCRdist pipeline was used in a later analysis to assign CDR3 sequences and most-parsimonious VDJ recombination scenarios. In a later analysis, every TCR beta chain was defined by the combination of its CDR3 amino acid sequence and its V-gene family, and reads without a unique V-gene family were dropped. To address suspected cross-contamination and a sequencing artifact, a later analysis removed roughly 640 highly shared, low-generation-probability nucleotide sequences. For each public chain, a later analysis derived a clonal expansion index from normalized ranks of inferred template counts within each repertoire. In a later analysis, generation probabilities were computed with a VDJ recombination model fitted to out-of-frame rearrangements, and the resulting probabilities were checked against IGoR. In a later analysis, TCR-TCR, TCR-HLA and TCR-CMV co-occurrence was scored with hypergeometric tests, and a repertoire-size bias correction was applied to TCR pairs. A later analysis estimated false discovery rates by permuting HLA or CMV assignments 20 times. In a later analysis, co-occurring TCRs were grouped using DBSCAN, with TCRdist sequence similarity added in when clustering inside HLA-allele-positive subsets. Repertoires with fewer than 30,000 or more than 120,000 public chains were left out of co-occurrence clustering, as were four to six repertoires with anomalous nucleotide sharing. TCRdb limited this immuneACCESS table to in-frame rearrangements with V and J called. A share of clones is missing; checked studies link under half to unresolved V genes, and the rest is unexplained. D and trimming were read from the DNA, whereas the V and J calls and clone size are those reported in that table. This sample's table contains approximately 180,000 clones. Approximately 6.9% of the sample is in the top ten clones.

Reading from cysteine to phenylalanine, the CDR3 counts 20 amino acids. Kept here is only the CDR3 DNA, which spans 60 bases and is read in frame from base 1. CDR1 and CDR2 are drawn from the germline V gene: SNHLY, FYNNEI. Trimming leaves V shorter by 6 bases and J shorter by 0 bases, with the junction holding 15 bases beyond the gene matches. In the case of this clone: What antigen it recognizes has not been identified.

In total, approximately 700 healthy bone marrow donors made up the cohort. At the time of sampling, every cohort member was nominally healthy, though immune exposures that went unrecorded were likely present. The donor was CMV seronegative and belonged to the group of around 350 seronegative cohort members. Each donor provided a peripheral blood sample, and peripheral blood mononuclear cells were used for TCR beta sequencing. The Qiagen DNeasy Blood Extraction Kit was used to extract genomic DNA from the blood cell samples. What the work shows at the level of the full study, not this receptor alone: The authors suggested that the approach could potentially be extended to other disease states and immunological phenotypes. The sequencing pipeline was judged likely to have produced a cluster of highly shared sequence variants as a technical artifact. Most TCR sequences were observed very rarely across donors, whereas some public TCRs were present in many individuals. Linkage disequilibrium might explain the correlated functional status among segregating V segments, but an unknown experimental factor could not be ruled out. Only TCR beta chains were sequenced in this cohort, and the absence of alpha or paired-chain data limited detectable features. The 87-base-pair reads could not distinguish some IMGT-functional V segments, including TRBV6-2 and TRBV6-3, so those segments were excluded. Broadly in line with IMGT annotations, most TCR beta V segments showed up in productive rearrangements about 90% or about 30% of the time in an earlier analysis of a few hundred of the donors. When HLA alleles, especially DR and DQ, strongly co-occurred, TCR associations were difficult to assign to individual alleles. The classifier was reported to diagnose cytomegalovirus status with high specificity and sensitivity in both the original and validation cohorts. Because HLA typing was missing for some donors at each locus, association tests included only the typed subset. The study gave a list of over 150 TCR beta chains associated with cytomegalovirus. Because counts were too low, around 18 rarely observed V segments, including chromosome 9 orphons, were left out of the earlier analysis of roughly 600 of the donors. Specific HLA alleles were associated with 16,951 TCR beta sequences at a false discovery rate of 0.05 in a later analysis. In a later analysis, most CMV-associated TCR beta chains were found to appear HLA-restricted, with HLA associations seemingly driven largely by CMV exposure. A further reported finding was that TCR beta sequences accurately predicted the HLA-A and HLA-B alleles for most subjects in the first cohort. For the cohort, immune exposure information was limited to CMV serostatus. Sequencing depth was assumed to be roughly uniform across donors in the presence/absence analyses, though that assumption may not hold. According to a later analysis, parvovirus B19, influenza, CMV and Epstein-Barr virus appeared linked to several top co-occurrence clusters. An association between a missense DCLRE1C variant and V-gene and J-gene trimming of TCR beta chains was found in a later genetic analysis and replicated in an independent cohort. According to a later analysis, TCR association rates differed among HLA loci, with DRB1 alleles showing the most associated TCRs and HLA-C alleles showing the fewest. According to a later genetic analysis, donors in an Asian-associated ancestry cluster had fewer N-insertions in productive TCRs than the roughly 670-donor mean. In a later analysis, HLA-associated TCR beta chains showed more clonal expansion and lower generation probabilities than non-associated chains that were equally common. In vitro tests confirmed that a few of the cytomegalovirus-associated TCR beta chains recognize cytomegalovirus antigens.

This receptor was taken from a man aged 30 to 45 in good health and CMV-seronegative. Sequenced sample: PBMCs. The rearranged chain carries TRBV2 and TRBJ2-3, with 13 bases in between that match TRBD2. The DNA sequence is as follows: TGTGCCAGCAGCCCCAGAGCCGGACTAGCGGGGGTTACTAGCACAGATACGCAGTATTTT. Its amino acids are CASSPRAGLAGVTSTDTQYF.